This TCR beta chain was sequenced in a study of blood T cell repertoires in COVID-19. Study summary: The study drew acute and convalescent COVID-19 samples from the United States, Italy and Spain. Sample material is recorded as cDNA or gDNA derived from T cells, B-cell-depleted T cells, or PBMCs.

V dropped 0 bases and J dropped 1 base, with 8 bases sitting between them. There are 15 residues in the CDR3. In germline, CDR1 is SGHRS, CDR2 YFSETQ. Original handling: Amplifying reference gene primers gave estimates of nucleated cell counts. The data were produced by immunoSEQ multiplex PCR, yet TCRdb's version contains in-frame clones alone and is incomplete. V and J calls and clone size are copied from that table; D and trimming were computed from the DNA. The table lists more than 150,000 clones, 85% to 90% of them singletons. The receptor was isolated from a man in his sixties or seventies with active or convalescent COVID-19. The chain has TRBV5-1 and TRBJ1-5, with D unresolved. Sequenced: peripheral blood. CDR3 protein: CASSLGPGSNQPQHF. In DNA form, the CDR3 reads TGCGCCAGCAGCTTGGGCCCAGGCAGCAATCAGCCCCAGCATTTT.